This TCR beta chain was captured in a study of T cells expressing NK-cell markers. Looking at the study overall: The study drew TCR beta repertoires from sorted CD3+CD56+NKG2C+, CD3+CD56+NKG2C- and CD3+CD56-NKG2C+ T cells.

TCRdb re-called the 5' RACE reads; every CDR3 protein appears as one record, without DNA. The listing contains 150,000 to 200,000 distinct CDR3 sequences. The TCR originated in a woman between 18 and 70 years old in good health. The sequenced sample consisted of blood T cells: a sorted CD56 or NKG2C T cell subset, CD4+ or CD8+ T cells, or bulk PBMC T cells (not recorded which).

CDR3: CASSEDRVEAFF. V is TRBV7-9 and J is TRBJ1-1; TCRdb calls TRBD1, which cannot be checked without DNA. Germline CDR1 SEHNR, CDR2 FQNEAQ (reference sequence). CDR3 length: 12 amino acids. The variable domain in full, completed from reference TRBV7-9 and TRBJ1-1, reads DTGVSQNPRHKITKRGQNVTFRCDPISEHNRLYWYRQTLGQGPEFLTYFQNEAQLEKSRLLSDRFSAERPKGSFSTLEIQRTEQGDSAMYLCASSEDRVEAFFGQGTRLTVV.